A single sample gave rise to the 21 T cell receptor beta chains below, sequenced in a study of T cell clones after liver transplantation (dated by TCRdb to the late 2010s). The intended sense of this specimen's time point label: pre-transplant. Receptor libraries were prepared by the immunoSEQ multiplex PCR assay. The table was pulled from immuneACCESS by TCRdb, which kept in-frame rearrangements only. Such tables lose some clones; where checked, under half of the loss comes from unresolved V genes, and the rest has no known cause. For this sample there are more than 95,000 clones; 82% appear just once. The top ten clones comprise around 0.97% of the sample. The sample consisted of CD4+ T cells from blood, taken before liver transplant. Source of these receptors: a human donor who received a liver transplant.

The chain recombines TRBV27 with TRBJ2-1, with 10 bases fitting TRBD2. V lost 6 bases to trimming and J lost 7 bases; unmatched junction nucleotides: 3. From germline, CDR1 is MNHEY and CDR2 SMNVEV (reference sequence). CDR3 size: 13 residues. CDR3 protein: CASRASGSNEQFF. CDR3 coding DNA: TGTGCCAGCAGGGCTAGCGGGAGTAATGAGCAGTTCTTC.

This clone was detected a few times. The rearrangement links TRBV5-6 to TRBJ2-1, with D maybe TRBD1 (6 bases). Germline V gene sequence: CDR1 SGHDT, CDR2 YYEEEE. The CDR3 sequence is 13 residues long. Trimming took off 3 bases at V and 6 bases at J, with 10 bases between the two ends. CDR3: CASSSTGFNEQFF. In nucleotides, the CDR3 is TGTGCCAGCAGCTCGACAGGTTTCAATGAGCAGTTCTTC.

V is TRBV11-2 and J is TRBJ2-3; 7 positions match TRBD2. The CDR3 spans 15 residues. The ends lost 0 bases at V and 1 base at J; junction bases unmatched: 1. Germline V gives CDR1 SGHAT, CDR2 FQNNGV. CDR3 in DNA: TGTGCCAGCAGCTTAGAGGGGGGGGGCACAGATACGCAGTATTTT. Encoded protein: CASSLEGGGTDTQYF.

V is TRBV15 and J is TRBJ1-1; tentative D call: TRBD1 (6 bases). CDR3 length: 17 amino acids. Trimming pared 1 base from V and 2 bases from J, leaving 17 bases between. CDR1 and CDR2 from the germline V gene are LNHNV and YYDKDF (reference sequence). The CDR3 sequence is CATSRASLGGGNTEAFF. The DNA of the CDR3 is TGTGCCACCAGCAGAGCGTCGCTCGGGGGGGGCAACACTGAAGCTTTCTTT.

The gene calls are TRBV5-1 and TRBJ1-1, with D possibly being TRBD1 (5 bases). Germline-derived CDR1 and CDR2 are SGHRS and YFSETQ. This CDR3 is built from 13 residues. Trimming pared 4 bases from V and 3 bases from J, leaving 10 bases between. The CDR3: CASSTQAYTEAFF. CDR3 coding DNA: TGCGCCAGCAGCACACAGGCTTACACTGAAGCTTTCTTT.

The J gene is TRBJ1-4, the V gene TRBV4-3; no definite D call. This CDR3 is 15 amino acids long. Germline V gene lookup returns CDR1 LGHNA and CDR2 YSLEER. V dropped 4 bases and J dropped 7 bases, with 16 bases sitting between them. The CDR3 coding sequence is TGCGCCAGCAGCCCGACGACGACGTCCTTTGAAAAACTGTTTTTT. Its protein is CASSPTTTSFEKLFF.

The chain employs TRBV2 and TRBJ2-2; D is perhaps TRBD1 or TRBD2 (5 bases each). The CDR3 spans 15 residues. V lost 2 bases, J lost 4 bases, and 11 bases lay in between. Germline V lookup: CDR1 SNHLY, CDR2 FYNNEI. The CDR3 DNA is TGTGCCAGCAGTGAATTTGGGGGACCCACCGGGGAGCTGTTTTTT. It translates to CASSEFGGPTGELFF.

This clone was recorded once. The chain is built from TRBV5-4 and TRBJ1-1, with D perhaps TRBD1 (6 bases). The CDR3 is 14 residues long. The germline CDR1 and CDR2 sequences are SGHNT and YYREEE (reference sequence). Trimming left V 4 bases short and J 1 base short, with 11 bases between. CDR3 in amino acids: CASSPGHPNTEAFF. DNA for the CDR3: TGTGCCAGCAGCCCGGGACACCCGAACACTGAAGCTTTCTTT.

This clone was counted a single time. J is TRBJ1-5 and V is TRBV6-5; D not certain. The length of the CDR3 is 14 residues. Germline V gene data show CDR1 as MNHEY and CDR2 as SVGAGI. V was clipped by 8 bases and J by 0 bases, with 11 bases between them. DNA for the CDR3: TGTGCCAGCGCCGACGGATATAGCAATCAGCCCCAGCATTTT. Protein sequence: CASADGYSNQPQHF.

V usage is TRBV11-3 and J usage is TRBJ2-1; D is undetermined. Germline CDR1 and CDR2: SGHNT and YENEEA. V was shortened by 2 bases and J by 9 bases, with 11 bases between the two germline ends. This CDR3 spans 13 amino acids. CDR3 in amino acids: CASSLSLAAEQFF. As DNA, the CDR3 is TGTGCCAGCAGCTTATCTTTGGCTGCTGAGCAGTTCTTC.

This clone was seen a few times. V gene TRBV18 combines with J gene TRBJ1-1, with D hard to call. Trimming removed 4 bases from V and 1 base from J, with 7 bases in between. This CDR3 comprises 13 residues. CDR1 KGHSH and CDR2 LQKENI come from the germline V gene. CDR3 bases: TGTGCCAGCTCACGGCAAAAGAACACTGAAGCTTTCTTT. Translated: CASSRQKNTEAFF.

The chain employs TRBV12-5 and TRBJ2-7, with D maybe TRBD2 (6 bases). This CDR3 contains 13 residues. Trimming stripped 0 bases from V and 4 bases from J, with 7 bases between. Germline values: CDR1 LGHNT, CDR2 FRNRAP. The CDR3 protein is CASGLVGGYEQYF. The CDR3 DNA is TGTGCTAGTGGTTTGGTAGGAGGGTACGAGCAGTACTTC.

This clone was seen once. CDR3 coding DNA: TGTGCCAGCAAAACAGGGTTTTCGGATGAAAAACTGTTTTTT. It yields the protein CASKTGFSDEKLFF. The V call is TRBV6-6, the J call TRBJ1-4, with a tentative D call TRBD1 (6 bases). V was shortened by 7 bases and J by 6 bases, with 15 bases between the two germline ends. CDR1 MNHNY and CDR2 SVGAGI come from the germline V gene (reference sequence). This CDR3 spans 14 amino acids.

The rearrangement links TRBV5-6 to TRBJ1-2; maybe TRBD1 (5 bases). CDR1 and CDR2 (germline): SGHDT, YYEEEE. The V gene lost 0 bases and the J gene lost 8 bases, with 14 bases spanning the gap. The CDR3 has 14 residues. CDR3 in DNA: TGTGCCAGCAGCTTGGTAGGGACCCCGGAGGGCTACACCTTC. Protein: CASSLVGTPEGYTF.

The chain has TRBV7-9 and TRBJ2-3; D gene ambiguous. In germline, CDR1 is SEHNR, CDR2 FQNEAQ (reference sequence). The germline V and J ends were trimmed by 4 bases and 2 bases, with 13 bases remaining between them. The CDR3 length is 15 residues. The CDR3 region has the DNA TGTGCCAGCAGCTCTGGACCGTACAACACAGATACGCAGTATTTT. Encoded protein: CASSSGPYNTDTQYF. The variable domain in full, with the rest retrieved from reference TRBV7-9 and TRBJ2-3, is DTGVSQNPRHKITKRGQNVTFRCDPISEHNRLYWYRQTLGQGPEFLTYFQNEAQLEKSRLLSDRFSAERPKGSFSTLEIQRTEQGDSAMYLCASSSGPYNTDTQYFGPGTRLTVL.

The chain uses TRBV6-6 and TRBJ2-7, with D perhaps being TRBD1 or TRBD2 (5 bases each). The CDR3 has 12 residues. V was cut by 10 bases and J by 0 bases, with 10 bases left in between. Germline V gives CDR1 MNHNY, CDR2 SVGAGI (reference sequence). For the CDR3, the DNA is TGTGCCACCGGGGCGAGCTCCTACGAGCAGTACTTC. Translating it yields CATGASSYEQYF.

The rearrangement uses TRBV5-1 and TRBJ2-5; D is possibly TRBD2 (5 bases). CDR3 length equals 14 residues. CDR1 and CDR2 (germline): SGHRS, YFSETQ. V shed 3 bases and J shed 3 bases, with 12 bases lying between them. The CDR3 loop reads CASSSGGTKETQYF. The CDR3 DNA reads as TGCGCCAGCAGCTCCGGAGGCACTAAAGAGACCCAGTACTTC.

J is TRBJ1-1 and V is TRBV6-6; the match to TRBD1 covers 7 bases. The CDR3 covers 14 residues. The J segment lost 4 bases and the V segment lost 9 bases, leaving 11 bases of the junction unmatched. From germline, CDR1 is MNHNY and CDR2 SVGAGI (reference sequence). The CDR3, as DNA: TGTGCCAGTAGTATCACAGGGGACGGCACTGAAGCTTTCTTT. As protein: CASSITGDGTEAFF.

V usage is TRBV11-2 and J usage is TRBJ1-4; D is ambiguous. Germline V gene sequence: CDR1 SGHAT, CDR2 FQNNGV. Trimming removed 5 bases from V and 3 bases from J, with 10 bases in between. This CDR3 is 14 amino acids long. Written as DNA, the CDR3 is TGTGCCAGCAGCGCGGGGAAGTCTAATGAAAAACTGTTTTTT. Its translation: CASSAGKSNEKLFF.

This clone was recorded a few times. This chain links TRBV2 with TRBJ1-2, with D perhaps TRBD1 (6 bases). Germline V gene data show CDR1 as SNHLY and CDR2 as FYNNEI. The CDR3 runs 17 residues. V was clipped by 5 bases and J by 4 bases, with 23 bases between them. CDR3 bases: TGTGCCAGCAGTCCCAAAGTCCGGACAGTAGTAAGCTATGGCTACACCTTC. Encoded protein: CASSPKVRTVVSYGYTF.

In nucleotides, the CDR3 is TGTGCCAGTAGTATAGATAGGACAGTCGGCGAGCAGTACTTC. As protein: CASSIDRTVGEQYF. The rearrangement uses TRBV19 and TRBJ2-7, with D possibly matching TRBD1 (6 bases). The CDR3 loop spans 14 amino acids. V was shortened by 0 bases and J by 6 bases, with 12 bases between the two germline ends. Looked up from germline, CDR1 is LNHDA and CDR2 is SQIVND (reference sequence). Full variable domain (missing parts from reference TRBV19 and TRBJ2-7): DGGITQSPKYLFRKEGQNVTLSCEQNLNHDAMYWYRQDPGQGLRLIYYSQIVNDFQKGDIAEGYSVSREKKESFPLTVTSAQKNPTAFYLCASSIDRTVGEQYFGPGTRLTVT.